Listed below are T cell receptor beta chains from one sample, sequenced in a study of blood T cell repertoires in COVID-19. The repertoire was sequenced with immunoSEQ multiplex PCR; TCRdb's copy has only in-frame clones and lacks some. This table holds 160,000 or so clones, 80% to 90% found once. The sequencing input was peripheral blood. These receptors were taken from a woman in her fifties or sixties who had recovered from COVID-19. Each CDR3 is given with its conserved first and last residue. The D gene is left open where the match is weak. Where a row states a size, it is once, few, many or the class of an expanded clone; other rows omit it.

NA	TRBJ1-6	TRBV3-1/TRBV3-2	NA	TGTGCCAGCAGCCAATCCCACAGCTACAGGGCCCAATACGGGAATTCACCCCTCCACTTT	CASSQSHSYRAQYGNSPLHF
NA	TRBJ1-5	TRBV19	TRBD1	TGTGCCAGTAAGGAGAGAGGGGGCGGCAATCAGCCCCAGCATTTT	CASKERGGGNQPQHF
NA	TRBJ1-2	TRBV13	TRBD1	TGTGCCAGCAGCACCCCGACAGGGATGCACGGCTACACCTTC	CASSTPTGMHGYTF
NA	TRBJ1-6	TRBV3-1/TRBV3-2	NA	TGTGCCAGCAGCCAAGCTTATAATTCACCCCTCCACTTT	CASSQAYNSPLHF
NA	TRBJ2-7	TRBV7-6	TRBD1	TGTGCCAGCAGCTTAGGACAGGGGGCGCGCTCCTACGAGCAGTACTTC	CASSLGQGARSYEQYF
NA	TRBJ2-2	TRBV11-2	TRBD2	TGTGCCAGCAGCTTACTGGTCGCGGGGAGGGACGGGGAGCTGTTTTTT	CASSLLVAGRDGELFF
once	TRBJ2-4	TRBV6-2/TRBV6-3	NA	TGTGCCAGCAGTTCCTCTCCTATTCAGTACTTC	CASSSSPIQYF
once	TRBJ1-1	TRBV6-6	TRBD1	TGTGCCAGCAGGCCCCAGGGGGCAACTGAAGCTTTCTTT	CASRPQGATEAFF
NA	TRBJ1-6	TRBV28	NA	TGTGCCAGCAGTCCAGCCGCAGAGGGAGTGTCACCCCTCCACTTT	CASSPAAEGVSPLHF
NA	TRBJ2-3	TRBV19	TRBD1	TGTGCCTCCAACAGGGGTAGCACAGATACGCAGTATTTT	CASNRGSTDTQYF
NA	TRBJ2-3	TRBV10-3	NA	TGTGCCATCAGTGAGCAAGCGGGCACAGATACGCAGTATTTT	CAISEQAGTDTQYF
NA	TRBJ1-3	TRBV30	TRBD1	TGTGCCTGGAGGGGACAGTGGAACACCATATATTTT	CAWRGQWNTIYF
NA	TRBJ1-4	TRBV28	NA	TGTGCCAGCAGCCTCCAGGGTCGGGGGTCTAATGAAAAACTGTTTTTT	CASSLQGRGSNEKLFF
NA	TRBJ2-7	TRBV29-1	TRBD1	TGCAGCGTTCAGACAGGGGGCGCGGGAGAGCAGTACTTC	CSVQTGGAGEQYF
NA	TRBJ1-5	TRBV6-2/TRBV6-3	NA	TGTGCCAGCAGTTACGTCGCGGGCGGTCAGCCCCAGCATTTT	CASSYVAGGQPQHF
NA	TRBJ2-3	TRBV20-1	NA	TGCAGTGCTAGTGGTGGGGGGGCCTTTCGAAGCACAGATACGCAGTATTTT	CSASGGGAFRSTDTQYF
few	TRBJ1-6	TRBV6-2/TRBV6-3	NA	TGTGCCAGCAGTTCCTTCGACACCCTCTATAATTCACCCCTCCACTTT	CASSSFDTLYNSPLHF
NA	TRBJ1-1	TRBV5-1	NA	TGCGCCAGCACCCCGGAAGGAGGTTCGGCTTTCTTT	CASTPEGGSAFF
NA	TRBJ1-6	TRBV14	NA	TGTGCCAGCAGCCAGGGGGGGCTTCGGCCCCTCCACTTT	CASSQGGLRPLHF
NA	TRBJ2-1	TRBV7-3	NA	TGTGCCAGCAGCCGACAGGGCGGGGGGAGCTCCTACAATGAGCAGTTCTTC	CASSRQGGGSSYNEQFF
NA	TRBJ2-7	TRBV4-1	TRBD1	TGCGCCAGCAGCCAAACGGCCGAGACAGGGCCCTACGAGCAGTACTTC	CASSQTAETGPYEQYF
NA	TRBJ2-3	TRBV30	TRBD2	TGTGCCTGGGGGAGCGGGGTCGCAGATACGCAGTATTTT	CAWGSGVADTQYF
NA	TRBJ2-1	TRBV3-1/TRBV3-2	NA	TGTGCCAGCAGCCAGAGGAACAATGAGCAGTTCTTC	CASSQRNNEQFF
NA	TRBJ1-4	TRBV5-1	NA	TGCGCCAGCAGCTTGGGAGTGACAGGATTAAATGAAAAACTGTTTTTT	CASSLGVTGLNEKLFF
once	TRBJ1-6	TRBV11-2	NA	TGTGCCAGCAGCTCCTCGGCTAGGGGGATTTCACCCCTCCACTTT	CASSSSARGISPLHF
NA	TRBJ2-3	TRBV11-2	TRBD2	TGTGCCAGCGGTCTAGCGGGGTTCACAGATACGCAGTATTTT	CASGLAGFTDTQYF
NA	TRBJ2-1	TRBV18	NA	TGTGCCAGCTCACCACCGGAGGGGCCCGCAACCTACGAGCAGTTCTTC	CASSPPEGPATYEQFF
once	TRBJ1-2	TRBV7-9	NA	TGTGCCAGCAGCTTAGATGGTTTCGGCACCTTC	CASSLDGFGTF
NA	TRBJ2-3	TRBV4-2	NA	TGTGCCAGCAGCCAAGAAGTAGCCCCGAGGAGGAATACGCAGTATTTT	CASSQEVAPRRNTQYF
NA	TRBJ1-4	TRBV4-3	NA	TGCGCCAGCAGCCCCAAAGACAGCGGGGGTAGTTGGAATGAAAAACTGTTTTTT	CASSPKDSGGSWNEKLFF